The entry below describes one T cell receptor (beta chain). Assay used: immunoSEQ multiplex PCR; TCRdb lists only in-frame clones, some missing. The sample consists of about 270,000 clones, roughly 87% of them appearing once. The data stem from a study of blood T cell repertoires in COVID-19. The ends lost 3 bases at V and 6 bases at J; junction bases unmatched: 7. Per germline, CDR1 SGHTA and CDR2 FQGTGA. The CDR3 consists of 15 residues. Sequencing used peripheral blood. The receptor's source is a human donor in a cohort sampled during active COVID-19. The chain uses TRBV7-3 and TRBJ2-2, with 7 nucleotides matching TRBD2. For the CDR3, the DNA is TGTGCCAGCAGCTTGGGGGGAGGGCCCTCCGGGGAGCTGTTTTTT. It codes for CASSLGGGPSGELFF.